This T cell receptor (beta chain) derives from a study of CD8+CD57+ T cells in acquired aplastic anemia. Genomic DNA, the template, was used for profiling of the TCR beta VDJ and CDR3. MiXCR, applied by TCRdb to the reads, yields one record per CDR3 protein. Of 180,000 or so distinct CDR3 sequences in the sample, approximately 49% were seen once. This CDR3 comprises 15 residues. Germline V gene lookup returns CDR1 SGHAT and CDR2 FQNNGV. V lost 1 base and J lost 3; bases outside the gene matches: 3. The chain links TRBV11-2 to TRBJ2-3; 8 positions agree with TRBD2. Sequencing used sorted CD4+, CD8+, or CD8+CD57+ T cells (not recorded which) from PBMCs. This clonotype originated in a human donor in good health. In DNA, the CDR3 is TGTGCCAGCAGCTTAGTTAGCGGGATGACAGATACGCAGTATTTT. Translation: CASSLVSGMTDTQYF.